This T cell receptor (beta chain) derives from a study of T cells expressing NK-cell markers. At the level of the study: Beta-chain profiling covered CD3+CD56+NKG2C+, CD3+CD56+NKG2C- and CD3+CD56-NKG2C+ sorted subsets. Whole-study findings and limits: Similarly, these clonotypes led the CD3+CD56-NKG2C+ fraction as well in a handful of donors.

The CDR3 is 16 residues long. Per the germline V gene, CDR1 is MGHRA and CDR2 is YSYEKL. From the 5' RACE reads, TCRdb lists one entry per CDR3 protein and no DNA. This sample's table has roughly 160,000 distinct CDR3 sequences. A note on this clonotype: Its specificity is unknown.

The sequenced sample consisted of blood T cells: a sorted CD56 or NKG2C T cell subset, CD4+ or CD8+ T cells, or bulk PBMC T cells (not recorded which). The chain carries TRBV4-1 and TRBJ2-2; absent DNA, TCRdb's TRBD1 call cannot be checked. This receptor was identified in a woman aged 18 to 75 in good health. CDR3 loop: CASSQGVQRPTGELFF.